This T cell receptor (beta chain) was obtained from a study of T cells expressing NK-cell markers (dated by TCRdb to the early 2020s). Background on the whole study: TCR beta-chain repertoires were profiled in sorted CD3+CD56+NKG2C+, CD3+CD56+NKG2C- and CD3+CD56-NKG2C+ T-cell subsets from eight donors. Randomly selected healthy volunteers, three men and five women, were used as the eight sequenced donors. Among the eight sequenced donors, seven were HCMV-seropositive and one was HCMV-seronegative. The libraries were sequenced on Illumina HiSeq 2000/2500, MiSeq or NextSeq, producing 2 x 150 bp reads.

To determine HCMV serostatus, a commercial ELISA kit was used to detect HCMV-specific IgG in serum. Ficoll density gradient centrifugation was used to isolate peripheral blood mononuclear cells from blood. About this clonotype: Its antigen is still unknown.

Looking up the germline V gene yields CDR1 ENHRY and CDR2 SYGVKD. The CDR3 runs 16 amino acids, cysteine and phenylalanine included. The record lacks a DNA sequence. The investigation overall reported the following: In six donors, the dominant CD3+CD56+NKG2C+ clonotypes ranked among the top 10 CD8+ clonotypes, making up roughly 1.0-8% of CD8+ T cells. Whether the expanded NKG2C-expressing T cell clones were specific for HCMV antigens remained unclear. Those dominant clonotypes were again the most abundant among CD3+CD56-NKG2C+ cells in a few donors, at roughly 25-60.1%.

Instrument used: Illumina HiSeq 2000. TCR beta cDNA libraries were made by 5'RACE template switching that added a universal primer site and unique molecular identifiers. cDNA synthesis was primed from the TCR beta constant segment, followed by two successive PCR amplification steps. The paper's processing steps were these. MIGEC was used to demultiplex reads and group reads by UMI, and MiTCR was used to assemble and quantify clonotypes. To remove erroneous sequences, TCR cDNA sequences were retained only when supported by two or more reads. The tcR package was used for downstream repertoire analysis, and clonotypes were matched across fractions by CDR3 nucleotide sequence plus V segment. VDJmatch was used to annotate antigen specificity against VDJdb, with one amino acid substitution in CDR3 allowed. TCRdb reprocessed the public reads and reports one entry per CDR3 protein sequence, without DNA. TCRdb, not the original authors, processed these V and J calls. The table for this sample records about 260,000 distinct CDR3 sequences. Together, the top ten hold around 4.2% of the sample.

This chain is built from TRBV10-3 and TRBJ2-1. This TCR was recovered from a woman aged 18-69 years in good health. Sequenced material: blood T cells: a sorted CD56 or NKG2C T cell subset, CD4+ or CD8+ T cells, or bulk PBMC T cells (not recorded which). The CDR3 amino acid sequence is: CAISEPRGSSYNEQFF.